This is a list of T cell receptor beta chains from one sample in a study of patients and donors after allogeneic stem cell transplantation. In TCRdb, the RT-PCR reads were re-called with MiXCR into one record per CDR3 protein. This sample has about 960,000 distinct CDR3 sequences, with more than 15% found just once. The sample comprised blood, either unsorted or a sorted T cell fraction (not recorded which). These receptors were collected from a human donor who was either an allogeneic HSCT recipient or a stem cell or donor lymphocyte infusion donor (not recorded which). It is not recorded whose cells these are; they may come from a transplant donor. Each CDR3 is given with its conserved first and last residue. The D gene is left open where the match is weak. Not all rows give a size; the values are once, few, many and, for expanded clones, a class.

j_gene: TRBJ1-2; abundance: few; d_gene: -; v_gene: TRBV12-3/TRBV12-4; CDR3aa: CASSSWGDYGYTF; CDR3nt: TGTGCCAGCAGTTCTTGGGGCGACTATGGCTACACCTTC
j_gene: TRBJ1-6; abundance: few; d_gene: -; v_gene: TRBV21-1; CDR3aa: CASSHLRQGMGNSPLHF; CDR3nt: TGTGCCAGCAGCCATTTACGTCAGGGGATGGGTAATTCACCCCTCCACTTT
j_gene: TRBJ2-7; abundance: many; d_gene: -; v_gene: TRBV29-1; CDR3aa: CSVTLDSTYEQYF; CDR3nt: TGCAGCGTTACACTGGACAGCACCTACGAGCAGTACTTC
j_gene: TRBJ2-1; abundance: many; d_gene: TRBD2; v_gene: TRBV5-1; CDR3aa: CASSRTGTSNEQFF; CDR3nt: TGCGCCAGCAGCCGTACCGGGACTAGTAATGAGCAGTTCTTC
j_gene: TRBJ1-2; abundance: -; d_gene: -; v_gene: TRBV29-1; CDR3aa: CSVSPGYTF; CDR3nt: TGCAGCGTTTCTCCTGGCTACACCTTC
j_gene: TRBJ2-2; abundance: few; d_gene: TRBD1; v_gene: TRBV4-3; CDR3aa: CASSQGTGTGISGELFF; CDR3nt: TGCGCCAGCAGCCAAGGCACCGGGACAGGGATCTCCGGGGAGCTGTTTTTT
j_gene: TRBJ2-7; abundance: few; d_gene: TRBD2; v_gene: TRBV20-1; CDR3aa: CSAIRASGSRDEQYF; CDR3nt: TGCAGTGCTATCCGGGCTAGCGGGAGTCGGGACGAGCAGTACTTC
j_gene: TRBJ2-3; abundance: -; d_gene: TRBD2; v_gene: TRBV24-1; CDR3aa: CATSDLRSGISTDTQYF; CDR3nt: TGTGCCACCAGTGATTTGCGTAGCGGGATTAGCACAGATACGCAGTATTTT
j_gene: TRBJ1-2; abundance: few; d_gene: -; v_gene: TRBV27; CDR3aa: CASSLLGRAEGYTF; CDR3nt: TGTGCCAGCAGTTTATTGGGCAGGGCGGAAGGCTACACCTTC
j_gene: TRBJ2-7; abundance: -; d_gene: -; v_gene: TRBV6-2/TRBV6-3; CDR3aa: CASSVIINRDHYEQYF; CDR3nt: TGTGCCAGCAGTGTTATAATAAACCGGGACCACTACGAGCAGTACTTC
j_gene: TRBJ1-5; abundance: -; d_gene: TRBD1; v_gene: TRBV4-2; CDR3aa: CASSQGQGDREPQHF; CDR3nt: TGTGCCAGCAGCCAGGGACAGGGGGATCGGGAGCCCCAGCATTTT
j_gene: TRBJ2-2; abundance: -; d_gene: -; v_gene: TRBV12-5; CDR3aa: CASGLVTIGELFF; CDR3nt: TGTGCTAGTGGTTTGGTCACTATCGGGGAGCTGTTTTTT
j_gene: TRBJ2-4; abundance: -; d_gene: TRBD1; v_gene: TRBV27; CDR3aa: CASSLLSPGQRKNIQYF; CDR3nt: TGTGCCAGCAGTTTACTAAGTCCGGGACAGAGAAAAAACATTCAGTACTTC
j_gene: TRBJ2-1; abundance: -; d_gene: TRBD1; v_gene: TRBV20-1; CDR3aa: CSKDRGNEQFF; CDR3nt: TGCAGTAAGGACAGGGGGAATGAGCAGTTCTTC
j_gene: TRBJ1-2; abundance: -; d_gene: -; v_gene: TRBV5-1; CDR3aa: CASSLDDRQVTYGYTF; CDR3nt: TGCGCCAGCAGCTTAGACGACAGACAGGTTACCTATGGCTACACCTTC
j_gene: TRBJ1-1; abundance: few; d_gene: -; v_gene: TRBV12-3/TRBV12-4; CDR3aa: CASSRLQGSTEAFF; CDR3nt: TGTGCCAGCAGCCGACTCCAGGGGAGCACTGAAGCTTTCTTT
j_gene: TRBJ2-5; abundance: -; d_gene: -; v_gene: TRBV7-2; CDR3aa: CASSSQAGSKTQYF; CDR3nt: TGTGCCAGCAGCTCCCAGGCAGGGTCAAAGACCCAGTACTTC
j_gene: TRBJ2-7; abundance: -; d_gene: -; v_gene: TRBV4-2; CDR3aa: CASSQGSVSYEQYF; CDR3nt: TGTGCCAGCAGCCAAGGGTCAGTCAGCTACGAGCAGTACTTC
j_gene: TRBJ1-2; abundance: few; d_gene: -; v_gene: TRBV4-1; CDR3aa: CASRPRETYNYGYTF; CDR3nt: TGCGCCAGCAGACCAAGAGAAACGTATAACTATGGCTACACCTTC
j_gene: TRBJ2-5; abundance: few; d_gene: -; v_gene: TRBV5-4; CDR3aa: CASSLKAGGFGETQYF; CDR3nt: TGTGCCAGCAGCTTGAAGGCAGGGGGGTTCGGAGAGACCCAGTACTTC
j_gene: TRBJ1-6; abundance: few; d_gene: -; v_gene: TRBV6-5; CDR3aa: CASSYFDIEQDSPLHF; CDR3nt: TGTGCCAGCAGTTACTTTGATATCGAACAGGATTCACCCCTCCACTTT
j_gene: TRBJ2-4; abundance: many; d_gene: -; v_gene: TRBV12-3/TRBV12-4; CDR3aa: CASTEQGRDIQYF; CDR3nt: TGTGCCAGCACCGAACAGGGTCGGGACATTCAGTACTTC
j_gene: TRBJ2-7; abundance: few; d_gene: TRBD1; v_gene: TRBV9; CDR3aa: CASSVGDRGSAYEQYF; CDR3nt: TGCGCCAGCAGCGTAGGGGACAGGGGATCCGCATACGAGCAGTACTTC
j_gene: TRBJ1-2; abundance: few; d_gene: -; v_gene: TRBV6-4; CDR3aa: CASNKDGKGNYGYTF; CDR3nt: TGTGCCAGCAATAAGGACGGGAAGGGTAATTATGGCTACACCTTC
j_gene: TRBJ2-7; abundance: -; d_gene: TRBD2; v_gene: TRBV6-1; CDR3aa: CASRPLAGGSHEQYF; CDR3nt: TGTGCCAGCAGACCACTAGCGGGAGGGTCGCACGAGCAGTACTTC
j_gene: TRBJ1-1; abundance: few; d_gene: TRBD1; v_gene: TRBV5-1; CDR3aa: CASSFDTGGTEAFF; CDR3nt: TGCGCCAGCAGCTTCGATACAGGGGGCACTGAAGCTTTCTTT
j_gene: TRBJ2-7; abundance: -; d_gene: -; v_gene: TRBV4-1; CDR3aa: CASSGGLDYEQYF; CDR3nt: TGCGCCAGCAGCGGCGGACTGGACTACGAGCAGTACTTC
j_gene: TRBJ1-2; abundance: few; d_gene: -; v_gene: TRBV5-4; CDR3aa: CASSLQGLYGYTF; CDR3nt: TGTGCCAGCAGCTTACAGGGCCTCTATGGCTACACCTTC
j_gene: TRBJ1-2; abundance: few; d_gene: TRBD1; v_gene: TRBV12-3/TRBV12-4; CDR3aa: CASSRTGGRIYGYTF; CDR3nt: TGTGCCAGCAGCCGGACAGGGGGAAGGATTTATGGCTACACCTTC
j_gene: TRBJ2-7; abundance: -; d_gene: -; v_gene: TRBV7-8; CDR3aa: CASSLPPGYEKYF; CDR3nt: TGTGCCAGCAGCTTACCGCCGGGCTACGAGAAGTACTTC
j_gene: TRBJ2-5; abundance: few; d_gene: -; v_gene: TRBV5-4; CDR3aa: CASSLRSFGTLETQYF; CDR3nt: TGTGCCAGCAGCCTGAGGTCATTCGGGACATTAGAGACCCAGTACTTC
j_gene: TRBJ1-5; abundance: -; d_gene: -; v_gene: TRBV4-1; CDR3aa: CASSQTGYVVQPQHF; CDR3nt: TGCGCCAGCAGCCAAACAGGGTATGTAGTTCAGCCCCAGCATTTT
j_gene: TRBJ1-1; abundance: -; d_gene: -; v_gene: TRBV2; CDR3aa: CASTRQSEAFF; CDR3nt: TGTGCCAGCACCCGACAGAGCGAAGCTTTCTTT
j_gene: TRBJ1-1; abundance: -; d_gene: TRBD1; v_gene: TRBV7-9; CDR3aa: CASSGNRDSNTEAFF; CDR3nt: TGTGCCAGCAGCGGAAACCGGGACAGTAACACTGAAGCTTTCTTT
j_gene: TRBJ2-5; abundance: -; d_gene: -; v_gene: TRBV7-6; CDR3aa: CASSQSTNQETQYF; CDR3nt: TGTGCCAGCAGCCAATCGACGAACCAAGAGACCCAGTACTTC
j_gene: TRBJ1-4; abundance: many; d_gene: -; v_gene: TRBV4-3; CDR3aa: CASSQGGGDNEKLFF; CDR3nt: TGCGCCAGCAGCCAAGGGGGCGGAGATAATGAAAAACTGTTTTTT
j_gene: TRBJ2-7; abundance: -; d_gene: -; v_gene: TRBV19; CDR3aa: CASSMLQGRKTYEQYF; CDR3nt: TGTGCCAGTAGTATGCTTCAGGGAAGGAAGACCTACGAGCAGTACTTC
j_gene: TRBJ1-1; abundance: many; d_gene: -; v_gene: TRBV24-1; CDR3aa: CATSDIDLFGAFF; CDR3nt: TGTGCCACCAGTGATATAGACCTGTTTGGAGCTTTCTTT
j_gene: TRBJ2-7; abundance: many; d_gene: TRBD2; v_gene: TRBV5-1; CDR3aa: CASTWVAGSYEQYF; CDR3nt: TGCGCCAGCACTTGGGTAGCGGGGTCCTACGAGCAGTACTTC
j_gene: TRBJ2-3; abundance: -; d_gene: -; v_gene: TRBV29-1; CDR3aa: CSVSGTSTDTQYF; CDR3nt: TGCAGCGTTTCGGGGACTAGCACAGATACGCAGTATTTT
j_gene: TRBJ2-7; abundance: -; d_gene: -; v_gene: TRBV20-1; CDR3aa: CSARDPNHSYEQYF; CDR3nt: TGCAGTGCTAGAGATCCAAACCACTCCTACGAGCAGTACTTC
j_gene: TRBJ1-1; abundance: -; d_gene: -; v_gene: TRBV5-1; CDR3aa: CASSWGNDTEAFF; CDR3nt: TGCGCCAGCAGCTGGGGTAATGACACTGAAGCTTTCTTT
j_gene: TRBJ2-7; abundance: once; d_gene: -; v_gene: TRBV4-1; CDR3aa: CASSQSRDYASEQYF; CDR3nt: TGCGCCAGCAGCCAATCCCGAGACTATGCCTCCGAGCAGTACTTC
j_gene: TRBJ2-1; abundance: few; d_gene: -; v_gene: TRBV7-6; CDR3aa: CASSYLGETYNEQFF; CDR3nt: TGTGCCAGCAGCTATCTAGGGGAAACTTACAATGAGCAGTTCTTC
j_gene: TRBJ2-5; abundance: few; d_gene: -; v_gene: TRBV2; CDR3aa: CASRRGKTQYF; CDR3nt: TGTGCCAGCAGAAGAGGGAAGACCCAGTACTTC
j_gene: TRBJ1-5; abundance: few; d_gene: TRBD1; v_gene: TRBV7-2; CDR3aa: CASSLGAGGYQPQHF; CDR3nt: TGTGCCAGCAGCTTAGGGGCAGGGGGTTATCAGCCCCAGCATTTT
j_gene: TRBJ1-2; abundance: few; d_gene: TRBD1; v_gene: TRBV27; CDR3aa: CASGFRQGLDGYTF; CDR3nt: TGTGCCAGCGGTTTCAGACAGGGGCTCGATGGCTACACCTTC
j_gene: TRBJ2-7; abundance: -; d_gene: TRBD1; v_gene: TRBV7-9; CDR3aa: CASSLETGGREQYF; CDR3nt: TGTGCCAGCAGCTTAGAGACAGGGGGCCGCGAGCAGTACTTC
j_gene: TRBJ1-1; abundance: few; d_gene: TRBD1; v_gene: TRBV2; CDR3aa: CASRTDRGMNTEAFF; CDR3nt: TGTGCCAGCAGAACGGACAGGGGGATGAACACTGAAGCTTTCTTT
j_gene: TRBJ2-1; abundance: few; d_gene: -; v_gene: TRBV7-3; CDR3aa: CASSSTYAEQFF; CDR3nt: TGTGCCAGCAGCTCGACCTACGCTGAGCAGTTCTTC
j_gene: TRBJ2-1; abundance: few; d_gene: -; v_gene: TRBV24-1; CDR3aa: CATSDRQGGRIDEQFF; CDR3nt: TGTGCCACCAGTGATAGACAGGGAGGTCGTATTGATGAGCAGTTCTTC
j_gene: TRBJ1-1; abundance: -; d_gene: TRBD1; v_gene: TRBV15; CDR3aa: CATSRNYRGTEAFF; CDR3nt: TGTGCCACCAGCAGAAACTACAGGGGCACTGAAGCTTTCTTT
j_gene: TRBJ2-3; abundance: -; d_gene: -; v_gene: TRBV28; CDR3aa: CASSTPPGPRTDTQYF; CDR3nt: TGTGCCAGCAGCACACCCCCGGGACCCAGGACAGATACGCAGTATTTT